A selection of T cell receptor beta chains follows, all from one sample in a study of technical replicates of blood from a few donors. The assay was immunoSEQ multiplex PCR, and TCRdb's table has in-frame clones only and misses some. The sample carries around 86,000 clones, approximately 97% recorded once. Sequencing was done on a sample of T cells isolated from PBMCs. The source of these receptors is a human donor in good health. Both conserved end residues are part of each CDR3. The D gene is left open where the match is weak. Clone size is stated in some rows and not others, as once, few, many or a class when expanded.

TRBJ1-2 | TRBD1 | TRBV7-2 | 16 | - | CASSLVRTGGSDGYTF | TGTGCCAGCAGCTTAGTTCGGACAGGGGGCTCGGATGGCTACACCTTC
TRBJ2-1 | - | TRBV4-2 | 14 | - | CASSQETGYNEQFF | TGTGCCAGCAGCCAAGAGACGGGGTACAATGAGCAGTTCTTC
TRBJ2-7 | TRBD1 | TRBV5-6 | 14 | - | CASSLGTGAFEQYF | TGTGCCAGCAGCTTGGGGACAGGAGCGTTTGAGCAGTACTTC
TRBJ1-2 | - | TRBV7-9 | 15 | - | CASSLGVSPGYGYTF | TGTGCCAGCAGCTTAGGGGTTTCACCAGGCTATGGCTACACCTTC
TRBJ1-4 | TRBD1 | TRBV5-8 | 15 | - | CASSPTGGNGEKLFF | TGTGCCAGCAGCCCCACAGGGGGCAATGGTGAAAAACTGTTTTTT
TRBJ2-3 | - | TRBV7-6 | 17 | - | CASSLYPSLRVNDTQYF | TGTGCCAGCAGCTTATATCCATCGCTGCGAGTCAATGATACGCAGTATTTT
TRBJ2-6 | - | TRBV11-2 | 15 | - | CASSPGISGANVLTF | TGTGCCAGCAGCCCAGGGATCTCTGGGGCCAACGTCCTGACTTTC
TRBJ2-3 | - | TRBV11-2 | 15 | - | CASSLVIQGPDTQYF | TGTGCCAGCAGCTTAGTAATTCAGGGTCCAGATACGCAGTATTTT
TRBJ1-5 | TRBD1 | TRBV28 | 15 | - | CASRKGGNSNQPQHF | TGTGCCAGCAGAAAAGGGGGCAATAGCAATCAGCCCCAGCATTTT
TRBJ1-4 | - | TRBV5-4 | 13 | - | CASSLQGGEKLFF | TGTGCCAGCAGCTTACAGGGTGGTGAAAAACTGTTTTTT
TRBJ1-1 | - | TRBV10-3 | 17 | - | CAISESRRRDMNTEAFF | TGTGCCATCAGTGAGTCGAGGAGACGCGATATGAACACTGAAGCTTTCTTT
TRBJ2-1 | TRBD1 | TRBV5-1 | 18 | - | CASSLNPPGQGNRNEQFF | TGCGCCAGCAGCCTCAACCCACCGGGACAGGGTAATCGGAATGAGCAGTTCTTC
TRBJ2-1 | TRBD2 | TRBV4-1 | 15 | - | CASSQVTSGGYEQFF | TGCGCCAGCAGCCAAGTGACTAGCGGGGGCTATGAGCAGTTCTTC
TRBJ2-7 | - | TRBV5-5 | 14 | - | CASSFPRKNYEQYF | TGTGCCAGCAGCTTTCCCAGGAAAAACTACGAGCAGTACTTC
TRBJ1-6 | - | TRBV5-1 | 15 | once | CASSLAGVDNSPLHF | TGCGCCAGCAGCTTAGCAGGGGTAGACAATTCACCCCTCCACTTT
TRBJ2-1 | TRBD1 | TRBV7-6 | 12 | - | CASRGGGNEQFF | TGTGCCAGCAGAGGGGGCGGCAATGAGCAGTTCTTC
TRBJ1-5 | TRBD1 | TRBV4-1 | 15 | - | CASSQVDRGGQPQHF | TGCGCCAGCAGCCAGGTTGACAGGGGCGGTCAGCCCCAGCATTTT
TRBJ2-7 | - | TRBV29-1 | 12 | once | CSVEGSAGEQYF | TGCAGCGTTGAAGGGTCGGCAGGCGAGCAGTACTTC
TRBJ2-5 | - | TRBV7-9 | 15 | - | CASSLPWANQETQYF | TGTGCCAGCAGCCTCCCCTGGGCAAATCAAGAGACCCAGTACTTC
TRBJ1-1 | TRBD1 | TRBV5-1 | 13 | - | CASSHRGGTEAFF | TGCGCCAGCAGTCACAGGGGGGGAACTGAAGCTTTCTTT
TRBJ1-1 | TRBD1 | TRBV4-1 | 14 | once | CASSLGQGNTEAFF | TGCGCCAGCAGCCTCGGACAGGGGAACACTGAAGCTTTCTTT
TRBJ1-1 | TRBD1 | TRBV7-6 | 13 | - | CASSSRQGEWAFF | TGTGCCAGCAGCTCTAGACAGGGGGAGTGGGCTTTCTTT
TRBJ1-2 | TRBD1 | TRBV5-1 | 13 | - | CASSLGQGGGYTF | TGCGCCAGCAGCTTGGGACAGGGTGGTGGCTACACCTTC
TRBJ2-2 | TRBD2 | TRBV10-1 | 16 | - | CASSPLAGIISGELFF | TGCGCCAGCAGTCCACTAGCGGGGATTATTTCCGGGGAGCTGTTTTTT
TRBJ2-7 | - | TRBV7-9 | 13 | - | CASSLAGSYEQYF | TGTGCCAGCAGCCTCGCCGGCTCCTACGAGCAGTACTTC
TRBJ2-1 | - | TRBV6-4 | 13 | - | CASSDGDFNEQFF | TGTGCCAGCAGTGACGGGGACTTTAATGAGCAGTTCTTC
TRBJ1-2 | - | TRBV15 | 15 | - | CATSRDTGQTYGYTF | TGTGCCACCAGCAGAGATACCGGACAGACCTATGGCTACACCTTC
TRBJ1-2 | - | TRBV6-4 | 12 | - | CATRRGLYGYTF | TGTGCCACCCGGCGGGGCCTTTATGGCTACACCTTC
TRBJ2-4 | - | TRBV5-4 | 13 | - | CASSFGQGDIQYF | TGTGCCAGCAGCTTTGGCCAGGGTGACATTCAGTACTTC
TRBJ2-2 | - | TRBV25-1 | 14 | - | CASSGLGGTGELFF | TGTGCCAGCAGTGGCTTAGGCGGCACCGGGGAGCTGTTTTTT
TRBJ1-6 | TRBD1 | TRBV5-6 | 16 | - | CASSLRAGQHNSPLHF | TGTGCCAGCAGCCTGAGGGCGGGACAGCATAATTCACCCCTCCACTTT
TRBJ2-1 | - | TRBV9 | 14 | - | CASSVGGHYNEQFF | TGTGCCAGCAGCGTAGGCGGCCACTACAATGAGCAGTTCTTC
TRBJ2-1 | TRBD2 | TRBV11-3 | 14 | - | CASGLAGIYNEQFF | TGTGCCAGCGGGCTAGCGGGGATATACAATGAGCAGTTCTTC
TRBJ2-7 | - | TRBV5-4 | 12 | once | CASSPNSYEQYF | TGTGCCAGCAGCCCTAACTCCTACGAGCAGTACTTC
TRBJ1-4 | - | TRBV5-1 | 11 | once | CASSLKGELFF | TGCGCCAGCAGCTTAAAGGGAGAACTGTTTTTT
TRBJ1-5 | TRBD1 | TRBV5-5 | 16 | - | CASSWGGTGSRQPQHF | TGTGCCAGCAGCTGGGGGGGGACAGGGTCACGACAGCCCCAGCATTTT
TRBJ2-2 | TRBD2 | TRBV7-7 | 18 | - | CASSSIHSGGPNTGELFF | TGTGCTAGCAGCTCAATCCATAGCGGGGGGCCGAACACCGGGGAGCTGTTTTTT
TRBJ2-5 | TRBD1 | TRBV5-1 | 14 | - | CASSLGQGLETQYF | TGCGCCAGCAGCTTGGGACAGGGTTTGGAGACCCAGTACTTC
TRBJ2-6 | - | TRBV6-1 | 16 | - | CASSDVRPSGANVLTF | TGTGCCAGCAGTGACGTGCGGCCTTCTGGGGCCAACGTCCTGACTTTC
TRBJ1-2 | TRBD1 | TRBV2 | 15 | - | CASSEHWDRALGYTF | TGTGCCAGCAGTGAGCATTGGGACAGGGCTTTGGGCTACACCTTC
TRBJ2-7 | - | TRBV11-1 | 12 | - | CASSLSTGEQYF | TGTGCCAGCAGCTTATCTACAGGCGAGCAGTACTTC
TRBJ2-2 | - | TRBV5-8 | 16 | - | CASSLESRVPTGELFF | TGTGCCAGCAGCTTGGAATCCAGGGTCCCGACCGGGGAGCTGTTTTTT